The present T cell receptor (beta chain) was sequenced within a study of T-cell memory formation after mild COVID-19. Study conclusions and caveats: Confirmation of SARS-CoV-2 specificity was lacking for second-wave clones peaking day 37. Some clones that responded turned up in pre-infection memory, which suggests that cross-reactive memory joined in. CD4/CD8 balance characterized clones contracting day 15 to 85, and CD4+ skew characterized later expanders.

TCR alpha and TCR beta cDNA libraries with sample barcodes and UMIs came from 5'RACE using constant-segment primers. TCRdb used MiXCR to reprocess the 5' RACE reads, holding one entry per CDR3 protein. This table has about 300,000 distinct CDR3 sequences, approximately 19% appearing once. This CDR3 contains 15 residues. V shed 5 bases and J shed 3 bases, with 16 bases lying between them. Per germline, CDR1 SEHNR and CDR2 FQNEAQ (reference sequence). Details on this clonotype: Its specificity is not known.

The receptor was derived from a man in his late teens or twenties who had mild COVID-19 (a few samples of this study predate the infection). Cell type and time point are not known. The sequenced sample was PBMCs or a T cell subset sorted from them (not recorded which). The chain uses TRBV7-9 and TRBJ1-1, with D maybe TRBD1 (6 bases). The CDR3 DNA is TGTGCCAGCAGCGCGCCGAACAGGGACCACACTGAAGCTTTCTTT. It specifies CASSAPNRDHTEAFF.